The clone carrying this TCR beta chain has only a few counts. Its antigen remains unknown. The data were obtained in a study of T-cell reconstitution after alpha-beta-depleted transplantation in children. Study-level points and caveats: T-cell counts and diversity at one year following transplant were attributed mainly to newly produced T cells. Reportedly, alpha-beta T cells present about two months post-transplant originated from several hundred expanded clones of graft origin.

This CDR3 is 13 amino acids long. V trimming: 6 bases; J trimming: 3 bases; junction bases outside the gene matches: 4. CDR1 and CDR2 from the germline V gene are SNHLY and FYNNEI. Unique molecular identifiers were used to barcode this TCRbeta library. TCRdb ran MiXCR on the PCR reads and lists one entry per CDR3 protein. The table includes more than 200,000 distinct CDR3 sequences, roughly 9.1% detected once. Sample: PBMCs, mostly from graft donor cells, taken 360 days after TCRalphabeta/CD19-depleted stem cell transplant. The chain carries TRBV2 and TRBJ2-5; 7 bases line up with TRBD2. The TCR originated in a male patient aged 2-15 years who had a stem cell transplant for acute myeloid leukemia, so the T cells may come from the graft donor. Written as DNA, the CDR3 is TGTGCCAGCAGCGCCCTAGCGGAAGAGACCCAGTACTTC. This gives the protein CASSALAEETQYF.